This T cell receptor (beta chain) came from a study of blood T cell repertoires in COVID-19 (dated by TCRdb to 2018 to 2021). Describing the broader study: Samples covering the acute and convalescent phases of COVID-19 were provided by collaborators in the United States, Italy and Spain. The samples were drawn from the first 160 participants of the ongoing ImmuneRACE study and from 1,254 subjects provided by 6 global collaborators. The prospective study material was composed of cDNA or gDNA derived from T cells, B-cell-depleted T cells, or PBMCs. Nearly every sample came with metadata listing a de-identified subject ID, COVID-19 status, age in years and sex. Where available, HLA class I and class II types were obtained from metadata supplied by the sample provider rather than from assay-based typing. A freely available public database, intended as a resource for researchers studying the immune response to SARS-CoV-2, is where the repertoires were released. The dataset comprised deeply sampled blood TCRbeta repertoires from subjects exposed to, actively infected with, or recovered from COVID-19.

Including the terminal cysteine and phenylalanine, the CDR3 comprises 14 residues. CDR3 DNA is the only sequence kept; it has 42 bases, read in frame from the first base. The germline V gene encodes CDR1 SGHNT and CDR2 YYREEE (reference sequence). V and J are trimmed by 5 bases and 5 bases, and the gene matches miss 7 bases of the junction. Details on this clone: Its recognized antigen is unknown. Per-nucleotide qualities are absent, and no much larger clonotype sits a single base away.

What the work shows at the level of the full study, not this receptor alone: Clinical and demographic metadata were provided uncurated, with the amount varying by source and participant.

Whole blood was collected in K2EDTA tubes by collaborating institutions according to the institutions' own protocols. For TCRbeta analysis, collaborators shipped samples as frozen whole blood, isolated PBMCs, or DNA extracted from either of those sample types. TCRbeta CDR3 regions were amplified from genomic DNA by means of the immunoSEQ Assay, a bias-controlled multiplex PCR. The study's own analysis went as follows. Nucleated cell counts per sample were estimated from amplification of reference gene primers within the assay. Sequence reads were collapsed and filtered to measure the absolute abundance of every unique TCRbeta CDR3 rearrangement. For each sample, productive Simpson clonality was calculated as the square root of Simpson's diversity index over productive rearrangements. Sourced from immuneACCESS, this table was stored by TCRdb with only in-frame sequences that have V and J called. A share of the clones is absent; for the studies checked, an unresolved V gene accounts for under half, and the remainder has no known explanation. That table furnishes V, J and clone size, whereas the DNA furnished D and trimming. Counted in this sample were about 140,000 clones; about 90% of them appeared once. The ten largest account for roughly a tenth of the sample.

The rearrangement combines TRBV5-4 with TRBJ2-5, and 9 junction bases match TRBD1. Sequencing was performed on peripheral blood. The receptor's source is a man in his sixties with active or convalescent COVID-19. The CDR3 protein sequence reads: CASSPDRGRETQYF. The DNA is as follows: TGTGCCAGCAGTCCGGACAGGGGAAGGGAGACCCAGTACTTC.